These 20 T cell receptor beta chains originate from one sample sequenced in a study of response to subunit inactivated influenza vaccine. TCRdb re-analysed the RT-PCR reads in MiXCR, keeping a single row per CDR3 protein. The sample records 650,000 to 800,000 distinct CDR3 sequences, approximately 15% being singletons. Sequences were derived from PBMCs from blood, sampled 14 days before vaccination. The receptors come from a man aged 45-60 years who received an inactivated influenza vaccine.

V gene TRBV6-2 or TRBV6-3 combines with J gene TRBJ2-4, with D unresolved. Trimming cost V 4 bases and J 0 bases, with 10 bases left between them. CDR1 and CDR2 from the germline V gene are MNHEY and SVGEGT. The CDR3 is 15 amino acids. The DNA for the CDR3 is TGTGCCAGCAGTTCCGCTCTTCTAGCCAAAAACATTCAGTACTTC. Its protein is CASSSALLAKNIQYF.

The chain combines TRBV20-1 with TRBJ2-1, with 10 bases lining up with TRBD1. The CDR3 contains 14 residues. The V gene's germline CDR1 is DFQATT and CDR2 SNEGSKA (reference sequence). This CDR3 reads CSATLGQGYNEQFF. CDR3 DNA: TGCAGCGCCACCTTGGGACAGGGGTACAATGAGCAGTTCTTC.

This chain joins TRBV20-1 and TRBJ1-1; D possibly corresponds to TRBD1 (6 bases). V lost 0 bases and J 4 bases, leaving 12 bases between the germline ends. CDR1 and CDR2 from the germline V gene are DFQATT and SNEGSKA (reference sequence). This CDR3 is 14 amino acids long. DNA of the CDR3: TGCAGTGCTAGAGATTCGCCCAGGGGCACTGAAGCTTTCTTT. Residues: CSARDSPRGTEAFF.

The chain couples TRBV18 to TRBJ2-7, with D uncertain. This CDR3 is 15 amino acids long. V was trimmed by 2 bases and J by 3 bases, leaving 14 bases between them. Per germline, CDR1 KGHSH and CDR2 LQKENI. CDR3 in amino acids: CASSPVFPGRYEQYF. The DNA of the CDR3 is TGTGCCAGCTCACCAGTGTTCCCCGGACGCTACGAGCAGTACTTC.

This clonotype was seen more than once but under ten times. The genes are TRBV4-3 and TRBJ2-3, with TRBD2 identical over 11 bases. The CDR3 runs 17 residues. The germline CDR1 and CDR2 sequences are LGHNA and YSLEER. With V trimmed by 4 bases and J by 2 bases, 8 bases remained unmatched. Written as DNA, the CDR3 is TGCGCCAGCAGCCGCGTTACTAGCGGGGGAGTCACAGATACGCAGTATTTT. Residues: CASSRVTSGGVTDTQYF.

This clonotype was counted a single time. This may be a read error: a much more frequent sequence differs by one nucleotide. This chain connects TRBV30 to TRBJ1-2; D call uncertain. The V gene's germline CDR1 is GTSNPN and CDR2 SVGIG (reference sequence). The CDR3 is 12 residues long. V was shortened by 2 bases and J by 6 bases, with 10 bases between the two germline ends. The CDR3 region has the DNA TGTGCCTGGAGTAAGACATTCCATGGCTACACCTTC. It yields the protein CAWSKTFHGYTF.

V is TRBV9 and J is TRBJ2-7; the D is unclear. The V gene's germline CDR1 is SGDLS and CDR2 YYNGEE. Trimming cost V 0 bases and J 0 bases, with 7 bases left between them. The CDR3 runs to 14 residues. The CDR3 is CASSVEWDSYEQYF. DNA of the CDR3: TGTGCCAGCAGCGTAGAGTGGGACTCCTACGAGCAGTACTTC.

This clonotype was observed a handful of times. This chain links TRBV9 with TRBJ2-1, with 8 positions matching TRBD2. The trim removed 3 bases at V and 4 bases at J, leaving 9 bases unmatched. CDR1 and CDR2 from the germline V gene are SGDLS and YYNGEE. The CDR3 has 16 residues. As DNA, the CDR3 is TGTGCCAGCAGCGGCGGAGCGGGAGTGGGTTACAATGAGCAGTTCTTC. This translates into CASSGGAGVGYNEQFF.

This clonotype was detected only a few times. V usage is TRBV20-1 and J usage is TRBJ2-7; D may be TRBD2 (5 bases). Per germline, CDR1 DFQATT and CDR2 SNEGSKA (reference sequence). This CDR3 region has 15 residues. Trimming stripped 0 bases from V and 2 bases from J, with 14 bases between. This CDR3 reads CSARDGERGPYEQYF. DNA of the CDR3: TGCAGTGCTAGAGATGGGGAGCGCGGCCCCTACGAGCAGTACTTC.

This clonotype was counted only a few times. The chain has TRBV19 and TRBJ2-5; TRBD1 might be the D (5 bases). Looked up from germline, CDR1 is LNHDA and CDR2 is SQIVND (reference sequence). The CDR3 sequence is 11 residues long. V was shortened by 2 bases and J by 8 bases, with 6 bases between the two germline ends. CDR3 residues: CASSIQGTQYF. CDR3 nucleotides: TGTGCCAGTAGTATACAGGGAACCCAGTACTTC.

This clonotype has ten or more counts. The J gene is TRBJ2-1, the V gene TRBV5-6; possibly TRBD2 for D (6 bases). Germline V gene lookup returns CDR1 SGHDT and CDR2 YYEEEE. The CDR3 has 11 amino acids. The ends were cut back, 0 bases at V and 12 bases at J, with 7 bases in the middle. In nucleotides, the CDR3 is TGTGCCAGCAGCTTGGGGGGGGTGCAGTTCTTC. Translating gives CASSLGGVQFF.

There are a few counts of this clonotype. The V gene is TRBV27, the J gene TRBJ2-1; D may be TRBD2 (5 bases). V was shortened by 4 bases and J by 13 bases, with 11 bases between the two germline ends. This CDR3 region has 11 residues. CDR1 and CDR2 (germline): MNHEY, SMNVEV (reference sequence). The CDR3 coding sequence is TGTGCCAGCAGTTCTACCGGGATCCAGTTCTTC. This translates into CASSSTGIQFF.

This chain links TRBV27 with TRBJ1-5; possibly TRBD1 for D (6 bases). Germline CDR1 reads MNHEY; CDR2 reads SMNVEV (reference sequence). The CDR3 contains 14 residues. Deletions cut 5 bases from V and 5 bases from J, with 13 bases between. CDR3 DNA sequence: TGTGCCAGCAGTCCCCGGACAGCGGATCAGCCCCAGCATTTT. Residues: CASSPRTADQPQHF.

The V call is TRBV29-1, the J call TRBJ1-1; D unclear. The V end was cut by 4 bases, the J end by 4 bases, with 13 bases between. Germline V CDR1 and CDR2: SQVTM, ANQGSEA. This CDR3 spans 13 amino acids. The CDR3 DNA follows: TGCAGCGTTGGAGGACGCTCGTTCACTGAAGCTTTCTTT. This encodes CSVGGRSFTEAFF.

By share, this clonotype ranks as medium-sized. The V and J genes are TRBV29-1 and TRBJ2-6; D unclear. Germline CDR1 is SQVTM and CDR2 is ANQGSEA. Trimming removed 5 bases at V and 0 bases at J, with 17 bases between. This CDR3 is built from 17 residues. In DNA, the CDR3 is TGCAGCGTTTGGCTTGGCGGCGCGGCCTCTGGGGCCAACGTCCTGACTTTC. It translates to CSVWLGGAASGANVLTF.

The chain uses TRBV6-5 and TRBJ2-7; maybe TRBD2 (5 bases). The germline gives CDR1 MNHEY, CDR2 SVGAGI. Trimming stripped 2 bases from V and 3 bases from J, with 8 bases between. This CDR3 is 13 amino acids long. The CDR3 DNA reads as TGTGCCAGCAGTTACGTCAGCGGCTACGAGCAGTACTTC. Translating it yields CASSYVSGYEQYF.

V is TRBV2 and J is TRBJ2-1; TRBD1 matches at 8 bases. V shed 1 base, J shed 6 bases, and the junction held 2 bases outside the gene matches. This CDR3 is built from 14 residues. Per the germline V gene, CDR1 is SNHLY and CDR2 is FYNNEI. The CDR3 loop is CASSEGTGFNEQFF. As DNA, the CDR3 is TGTGCCAGCAGTGAAGGGACAGGGTTCAATGAGCAGTTCTTC.

This clonotype has just a few counts. This chain uses TRBV6-5 with TRBJ2-5; 9 bases fit TRBD2. The germline gives CDR1 MNHEY, CDR2 SVGAGI. V was clipped by 3 bases and J by 4 bases; unmatched bases: 12. The CDR3 length is 17 residues. The CDR3 DNA reads TGTGCCAGCAGTTATGGCCCCGGCGGGGGGGCCCTAGAGACCCAGTACTTC. It yields the protein CASSYGPGGGALETQYF.

There are a few counts of this clonotype. The J gene is TRBJ1-1, the V gene TRBV25-1, with D unresolved. CDR3 length: 13 amino acids. Germline loops: CDR1 MGHDK, CDR2 SYGVNS. The V end lost 6 bases, the J end lost 2 bases, and 10 bases lay between the germline ends. CDR3 region: CASRGVRNTEAFF. CDR3 nucleotides: TGTGCCAGCAGGGGCGTTCGAAACACTGAAGCTTTCTTT.

This chain uses TRBV20-1 with TRBJ2-3; 7 bases match TRBD1. There are 15 residues in the CDR3. Trimming removed 6 bases from V and 2 bases from J; junction bases left unmatched: 11. Germline CDR1 is DFQATT and CDR2 is SNEGSKA (reference sequence). CDR3 sequence: CSADARDRTTDTQYF. The CDR3 nucleotides are TGCAGTGCGGACGCCAGGGACAGAACCACAGATACGCAGTATTTT.